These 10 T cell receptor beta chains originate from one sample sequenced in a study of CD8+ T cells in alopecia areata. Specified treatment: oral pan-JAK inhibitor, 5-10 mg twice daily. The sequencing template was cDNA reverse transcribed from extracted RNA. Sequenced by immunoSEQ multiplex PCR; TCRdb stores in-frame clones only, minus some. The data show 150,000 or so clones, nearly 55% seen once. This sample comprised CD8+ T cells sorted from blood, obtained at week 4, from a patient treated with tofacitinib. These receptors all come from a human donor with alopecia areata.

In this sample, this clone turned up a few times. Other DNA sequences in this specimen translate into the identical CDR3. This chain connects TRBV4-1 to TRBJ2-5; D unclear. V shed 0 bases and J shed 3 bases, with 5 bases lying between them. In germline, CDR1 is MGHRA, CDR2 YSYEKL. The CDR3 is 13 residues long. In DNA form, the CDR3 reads TGCGCCAGCAGCCAAGATCCAGAAGAGACCCAGTACTTC. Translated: CASSQDPEETQYF.

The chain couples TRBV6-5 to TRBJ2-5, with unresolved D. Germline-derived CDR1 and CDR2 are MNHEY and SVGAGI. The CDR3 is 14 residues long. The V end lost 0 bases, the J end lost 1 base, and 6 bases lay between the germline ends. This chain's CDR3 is CASSYSGFQETQYF. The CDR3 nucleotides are TGTGCCAGCAGTTACTCGGGGTTCCAAGAGACCCAGTACTTC.

CDR3 sequence: CASSFGGYEQFF. CDR3 nucleotide sequence: TGTGCCAGCAGTTTTGGGGGGTATGAGCAGTTCTTC. V is TRBV27 and J is TRBJ2-1, with D tentatively TRBD2 (6 bases). V was clipped by 3 bases and J by 8 bases, with 8 bases between them. The CDR3 sequence is 12 residues long. The germline CDR1 and CDR2 sequences are MNHEY and SMNVEV (reference sequence).

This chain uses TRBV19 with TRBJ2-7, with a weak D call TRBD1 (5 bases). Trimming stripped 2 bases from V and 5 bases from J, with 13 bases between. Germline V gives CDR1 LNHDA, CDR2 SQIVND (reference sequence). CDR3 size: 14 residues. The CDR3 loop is CASSISARADEQYF. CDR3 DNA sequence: TGTGCCAGTAGTATAAGCGCCAGGGCCGACGAGCAGTACTTC. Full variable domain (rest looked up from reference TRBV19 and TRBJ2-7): DGGITQSPKYLFRKEGQNVTLSCEQNLNHDAMYWYRQDPGQGLRLIYYSQIVNDFQKGDIAEGYSVSREKKESFPLTVTSAQKNPTAFYLCASSISARADEQYFGPGTRLTVT.

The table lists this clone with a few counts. CDR3 sequence (DNA): TGTGCCAGCAGCGTCAGTCCCTACGAGCAGTACTTC. It translates to CASSVSPYEQYF. The gene calls are TRBV11-2 and TRBJ2-7, with D hard to call. The V end was cut by 5 bases, the J end by 2 bases, with 7 bases between. The germline V gene encodes CDR1 SGHAT and CDR2 FQNNGV. The CDR3 contains 12 residues.

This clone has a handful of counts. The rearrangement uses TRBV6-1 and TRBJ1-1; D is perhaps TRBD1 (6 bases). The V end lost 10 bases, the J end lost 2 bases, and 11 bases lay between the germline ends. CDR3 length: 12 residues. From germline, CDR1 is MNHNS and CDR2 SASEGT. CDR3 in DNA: TGTGCCACCAAGACAGGAAACACTGAAGCTTTCTTT. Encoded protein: CATKTGNTEAFF.

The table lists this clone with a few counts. CDR3 sequence: CASNQGSGANTEAFF. CDR3 DNA sequence: TGTGCCAGCAACCAGGGCTCGGGTGCGAACACTGAAGCTTTCTTT. V is TRBV2 and J is TRBJ1-1; maybe TRBD1 (5 bases). The CDR3 spans 15 residues. CDR1 and CDR2 from the germline V gene are SNHLY and FYNNEI. Trimming removed 7 bases at V and 1 base at J, with 16 bases between.

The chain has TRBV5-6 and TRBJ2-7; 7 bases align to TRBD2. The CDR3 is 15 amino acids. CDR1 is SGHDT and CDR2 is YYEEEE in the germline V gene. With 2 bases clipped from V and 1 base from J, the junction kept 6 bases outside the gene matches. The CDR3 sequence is CASSLWRGKSYEQYF. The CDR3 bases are TGTGCCAGCAGCTTATGGCGGGGGAAGTCCTACGAGCAGTACTTC.

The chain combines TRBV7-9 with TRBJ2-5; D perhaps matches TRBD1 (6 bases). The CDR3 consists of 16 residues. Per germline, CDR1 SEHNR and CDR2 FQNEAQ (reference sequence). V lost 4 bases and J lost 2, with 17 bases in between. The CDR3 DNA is TGTGCCAGCAGCTCCCAAGGACAGATAAATCAAGAGACCCAGTACTTC. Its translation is CASSSQGQINQETQYF.

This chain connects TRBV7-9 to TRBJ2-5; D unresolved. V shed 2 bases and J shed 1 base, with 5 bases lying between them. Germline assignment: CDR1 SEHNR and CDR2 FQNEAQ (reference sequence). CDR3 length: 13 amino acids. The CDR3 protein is CASSLKSQETQYF. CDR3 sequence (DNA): TGTGCCAGCAGCTTAAAGAGCCAAGAGACCCAGTACTTC.